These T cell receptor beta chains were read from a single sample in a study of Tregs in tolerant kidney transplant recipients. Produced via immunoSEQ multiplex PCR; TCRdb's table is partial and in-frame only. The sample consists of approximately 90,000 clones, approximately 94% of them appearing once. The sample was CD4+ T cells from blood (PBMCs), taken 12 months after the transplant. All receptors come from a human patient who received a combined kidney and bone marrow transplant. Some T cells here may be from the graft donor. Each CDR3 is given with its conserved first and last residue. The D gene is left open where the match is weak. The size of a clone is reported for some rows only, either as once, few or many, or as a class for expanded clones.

CDR3aa: CASSFQLAGTETQYF
CDR3nt: TGTGCCAGCAGCTTCCAACTAGCGGGGACAGAGACCCAGTACTTC
d_gene: TRBD2
v_gene: TRBV7-9
abundance: once
j_gene: TRBJ2-5

CDR3aa: CASSKRVEQYF
CDR3nt: TGTGCCAGTAGTAAACGAGTCGAGCAGTACTTC
d_gene: -
v_gene: TRBV19
abundance: -
j_gene: TRBJ2-7

CDR3aa: CASSMTGNEKLFF
CDR3nt: TGTGCCAGTAGTATGACAGGGAATGAAAAACTGTTTTTT
d_gene: TRBD1
v_gene: TRBV19
abundance: -
j_gene: TRBJ1-4

CDR3aa: CASSPSGGWYNEQFF
CDR3nt: TGTGCCAGCAGCCCCAGCGGGGGGTGGTACAATGAGCAGTTCTTC
d_gene: TRBD2
v_gene: TRBV5-4
abundance: once
j_gene: TRBJ2-1

CDR3aa: CASSLGQGDFALHF
CDR3nt: TGTGCCAGCAGCTTGGGACAGGGCGATTTTGCCCTCCACTTT
d_gene: TRBD1
v_gene: TRBV5-5
abundance: once
j_gene: TRBJ1-6

CDR3aa: CASSLAGTRDYEQYF
CDR3nt: TGTGCCAGCAGCTTGGCGGGAACTAGGGACTACGAGCAGTACTTC
d_gene: -
v_gene: TRBV5-8
abundance: -
j_gene: TRBJ2-7

CDR3aa: CASSLDPTGGVQPQHF
CDR3nt: TGTGCCAGCAGCTTAGACCCGACAGGGGGGGTTCAGCCCCAGCATTTT
d_gene: TRBD1
v_gene: TRBV7-9
abundance: -
j_gene: TRBJ1-5

CDR3aa: CASSPRGRQGADEKLFF
CDR3nt: TGTGCCAGCAGCCCCCGGGGAAGGCAGGGGGCGGATGAAAAACTGTTTTTT
d_gene: TRBD1
v_gene: TRBV9
abundance: once
j_gene: TRBJ1-4

CDR3aa: CASSPRGRENSPLHF
CDR3nt: TGTGCCAGCAGCCCCCGCGGACGGGAAAATTCACCCCTCCACTTT
d_gene: -
v_gene: TRBV9
abundance: -
j_gene: TRBJ1-6

CDR3aa: CASSWIGTNSYEQYF
CDR3nt: TGTGCCAGCAGTTGGATCGGGACTAACTCCTACGAGCAGTACTTC
d_gene: TRBD2
v_gene: TRBV27
abundance: -
j_gene: TRBJ2-7

CDR3aa: CASSVGTSGTPYNEQFF
CDR3nt: TGTGCCAGCAGTGTGGGGACTAGCGGGACTCCGTACAATGAGCAGTTCTTC
d_gene: TRBD2
v_gene: TRBV6-1
abundance: -
j_gene: TRBJ2-1

CDR3aa: CASSATSGRGEEQYF
CDR3nt: TGTGCCAGCAGTGCTACTAGCGGGAGGGGAGAAGAGCAGTACTTC
d_gene: TRBD2
v_gene: TRBV25-1
abundance: -
j_gene: TRBJ2-7

CDR3aa: CASSFGRGSGNTIYF
CDR3nt: TGTGCCAGCAGTTTCGGCAGGGGCTCTGGAAACACCATATATTTT
d_gene: -
v_gene: TRBV6-5
abundance: -
j_gene: TRBJ1-3

CDR3aa: CASRGPGQRLKLFF
CDR3nt: TGTGCCAGCAGGGGGCCGGGACAGAGACTAAAACTGTTTTTT
d_gene: TRBD1
v_gene: TRBV2
abundance: -
j_gene: TRBJ1-4

CDR3aa: CASSLGDRAMGNTIYF
CDR3nt: TGTGCCAGCAGCTTAGGAGACAGGGCCATGGGAAACACCATATATTTT
d_gene: TRBD1
v_gene: TRBV7-9
abundance: -
j_gene: TRBJ1-3

CDR3aa: CSPFGRYSGHNSPLHF
CDR3nt: TGCAGCCCCTTTGGAAGATACAGTGGGCATAATTCACCCCTCCACTTT
d_gene: -
v_gene: TRBV29-1
abundance: -
j_gene: TRBJ1-6

CDR3aa: CASSLRGLAFSEQYF
CDR3nt: TGTGCCAGCAGCTTGAGGGGACTAGCATTCTCCGAGCAGTACTTC
d_gene: TRBD2
v_gene: TRBV5-4
abundance: -
j_gene: TRBJ2-7

CDR3aa: CASSRLREEVSYEQYF
CDR3nt: TGCGCCAGCAGTCGATTGCGGGAGGAGGTCTCCTACGAGCAGTACTTC
d_gene: TRBD2
v_gene: TRBV23-1
abundance: once
j_gene: TRBJ2-7

CDR3aa: CAWSYIFGPSYEQYF
CDR3nt: TGTGCCTGGAGTTACATCTTTGGGCCCTCCTACGAGCAGTACTTC
d_gene: -
v_gene: TRBV30
abundance: -
j_gene: TRBJ2-7

CDR3aa: CASSTDRTPGEQYF
CDR3nt: TGTGCCAGTAGTACCGACAGGACCCCTGGCGAGCAGTACTTC
d_gene: -
v_gene: TRBV19
abundance: -
j_gene: TRBJ2-7

CDR3aa: CASSASRRPGDTQYF
CDR3nt: TGTGCCAGCAGTGCATCTAGGCGTCCGGGAGATACGCAGTATTTT
d_gene: -
v_gene: TRBV6-1
abundance: -
j_gene: TRBJ2-3

CDR3aa: CASSQDQRGRDYGTDTQYF
CDR3nt: TGTGCCAGCAGCCAAGATCAGCGCGGGAGGGATTACGGCACAGATACGCAGTATTTT
d_gene: TRBD2
v_gene: TRBV4-2
abundance: -
j_gene: TRBJ2-3

CDR3aa: CASSVAPGRDSPLHF
CDR3nt: TGTGCCAGCAGCGTAGCTCCAGGTCGAGATTCACCCCTCCACTTT
d_gene: -
v_gene: TRBV9
abundance: -
j_gene: TRBJ1-6

CDR3aa: CASSVRGREALPGELFF
CDR3nt: TGTGCCAGCAGCGTCAGAGGGCGGGAGGCCCTCCCCGGGGAGCTGTTTTTT
d_gene: TRBD2
v_gene: TRBV9
abundance: -
j_gene: TRBJ2-2

CDR3aa: CASSNDPSPANIQYF
CDR3nt: TGCGCCAGCAGCAATGATCCTAGCCCGGCAAACATTCAGTACTTC
d_gene: -
v_gene: TRBV5-1
abundance: -
j_gene: TRBJ2-4

CDR3aa: CASRRQGNTGELFF
CDR3nt: TGTGCCAGCAGACGACAGGGGAACACCGGGGAGCTGTTTTTT
d_gene: TRBD1
v_gene: TRBV6-5
abundance: -
j_gene: TRBJ2-2

CDR3aa: CSGGGGDTQYF
CDR3nt: TGCAGCGGAGGGGGGGGAGATACGCAGTATTTT
d_gene: -
v_gene: TRBV29-1
abundance: -
j_gene: TRBJ2-3

CDR3aa: CASSPPSVNYGQYF
CDR3nt: TGTGCCAGCTCACCTCCTAGCGTAAATTACGGGCAGTACTTC
d_gene: -
v_gene: TRBV18
abundance: once
j_gene: TRBJ2-7

CDR3aa: CASSEALGQGYGYTF
CDR3nt: TGTGCCAGCAGTGAAGCATTAGGACAGGGTTATGGCTACACCTTC
d_gene: TRBD1
v_gene: TRBV6-1
abundance: -
j_gene: TRBJ1-2

CDR3aa: CASSLLTGGWDTEAFF
CDR3nt: TGTGCCAGCAGCTTGCTAACAGGGGGTTGGGACACTGAAGCTTTCTTT
d_gene: TRBD1
v_gene: TRBV7-6
abundance: -
j_gene: TRBJ1-1

CDR3aa: CASTKDRAWGTDTQYF
CDR3nt: TGTGCCAGCACCAAGGACAGGGCGTGGGGCACAGATACGCAGTATTTT
d_gene: TRBD1
v_gene: TRBV2
abundance: -
j_gene: TRBJ2-3

CDR3aa: CASSPASGGPFLDEQFF
CDR3nt: TGTGCCAGCAGCCCCGCTAGCGGGGGGCCATTCTTGGATGAGCAGTTCTTC
d_gene: TRBD2
v_gene: TRBV7-3
abundance: -
j_gene: TRBJ2-1

CDR3aa: CASSWKGSYGYTF
CDR3nt: TGCGCCAGCAGCTGGAAAGGGAGCTATGGCTACACCTTC
d_gene: -
v_gene: TRBV5-1
abundance: -
j_gene: TRBJ1-2

CDR3aa: CASRLGTGNHEQYF
CDR3nt: TGTGCCAGCAGACTCGGGACAGGGAACCACGAGCAGTACTTC
d_gene: TRBD1
v_gene: TRBV27
abundance: -
j_gene: TRBJ2-7

CDR3aa: CASSQARGASQETQYF
CDR3nt: TGTGCCAGCAGCCAAGCCCGGGGGGCTAGCCAAGAGACCCAGTACTTC
d_gene: -
v_gene: TRBV4-2
abundance: -
j_gene: TRBJ2-5

CDR3aa: CASSSNRGTEAFF
CDR3nt: TGTGCCAGCAGCTCGAACAGGGGCACTGAAGCTTTCTTT
d_gene: TRBD1
v_gene: TRBV11-3
abundance: -
j_gene: TRBJ1-1

CDR3aa: CASSSHPGDEQFF
CDR3nt: TGTGCCAGCAGTTCACACCCCGGGGATGAGCAGTTCTTC
d_gene: -
v_gene: TRBV6-6
abundance: -
j_gene: TRBJ2-1

CDR3aa: CASSYGRDTQYF
CDR3nt: TGTGCCAGCAGTTATGGGAGGGATACGCAGTATTTT
d_gene: -
v_gene: TRBV6-6
abundance: few
j_gene: TRBJ2-3

CDR3aa: CASSPSRGLAGDLTDTQYF
CDR3nt: TGCGCCAGCAGCCCTAGTCGCGGACTAGCGGGGGATCTCACAGATACGCAGTATTTT
d_gene: TRBD2
v_gene: TRBV4-3
abundance: -
j_gene: TRBJ2-3

CDR3aa: CASSLEGGALTDTQYF
CDR3nt: TGTGCCAGCAGCTTGGAAGGGGGCGCCCTCACAGATACGCAGTATTTT
d_gene: TRBD1
v_gene: TRBV7-2
abundance: -
j_gene: TRBJ2-3

CDR3aa: CASSLSGYYEQYF
CDR3nt: TGTGCCAGCTCACTCTCAGGGTACTACGAGCAGTACTTC
d_gene: -
v_gene: TRBV18
abundance: -
j_gene: TRBJ2-7

CDR3aa: CASRYLLHNYGYTF
CDR3nt: TGTGCCAGTAGATATCTCTTACATAACTATGGCTACACCTTC
d_gene: -
v_gene: TRBV19
abundance: -
j_gene: TRBJ1-2

CDR3aa: CASSRQYLDYEQYF
CDR3nt: TGTGCCAGTAGTAGACAGTACCTGGACTACGAGCAGTACTTC
d_gene: -
v_gene: TRBV19
abundance: once
j_gene: TRBJ2-7

CDR3aa: CASSFTTDSYEQYF
CDR3nt: TGTGCCAGCAGCTTTACTACGGACTCCTACGAGCAGTACTTC
d_gene: -
v_gene: TRBV7-9
abundance: -
j_gene: TRBJ2-7

CDR3aa: CASSPLPRGNPTDTQYF
CDR3nt: TGTGCCAGCTCACCACTGCCGCGGGGGAACCCCACAGATACGCAGTATTTT
d_gene: TRBD2
v_gene: TRBV18
abundance: -
j_gene: TRBJ2-3

CDR3aa: CASSLDLGAGELFF
CDR3nt: TGTGCCAGCAGCTTAGATTTAGGGGCCGGGGAGCTGTTTTTT
d_gene: -
v_gene: TRBV7-2
abundance: -
j_gene: TRBJ2-2

CDR3aa: CAWSDSIAYQPQHF
CDR3nt: TGTGCCTGGTCAGACTCAATTGCATATCAGCCCCAGCATTTT
d_gene: -
v_gene: TRBV30
abundance: -
j_gene: TRBJ1-5

CDR3aa: CASSLGPDYGYTF
CDR3nt: TGTGCCAGCAGCTTAGGGCCAGACTATGGCTACACCTTC
d_gene: -
v_gene: TRBV7-2
abundance: -
j_gene: TRBJ1-2

CDR3aa: CASSRNSGIYNEQFF
CDR3nt: TGTGCCAGCTCACGTAATAGCGGGATTTACAATGAGCAGTTCTTC
d_gene: TRBD2
v_gene: TRBV18
abundance: -
j_gene: TRBJ2-1

CDR3aa: CSVGTGGETQYF
CDR3nt: TGCAGCGTAGGGACAGGGGGGGAGACCCAGTACTTC
d_gene: TRBD1
v_gene: TRBV29-1
abundance: -
j_gene: TRBJ2-5

CDR3aa: CASSLRQGQSTDTQYF
CDR3nt: TGCGCCAGCAGCTTGCGACAGGGGCAAAGCACAGATACGCAGTATTTT
d_gene: TRBD1
v_gene: TRBV5-1
abundance: -
j_gene: TRBJ2-3

CDR3aa: CASRSGNRDDIQYF
CDR3nt: TGCGCCAGCAGGTCGGGCAACAGGGATGACATTCAGTACTTC
d_gene: -
v_gene: TRBV5-1
abundance: -
j_gene: TRBJ2-4

CDR3aa: CSAWGGGRADEQFF
CDR3nt: TGCAGCGCCTGGGGAGGCGGGAGGGCCGATGAGCAGTTCTTC
d_gene: TRBD2
v_gene: TRBV29-1
abundance: -
j_gene: TRBJ2-1

CDR3aa: CASSSWRLAGSRSSYEQYF
CDR3nt: TGTGCCAGCAGCTCCTGGCGGCTAGCGGGAAGTAGAAGCTCCTACGAGCAGTACTTC
d_gene: TRBD2
v_gene: TRBV7-9
abundance: -
j_gene: TRBJ2-7

CDR3aa: CAWSAEDRDGYTF
CDR3nt: TGTGCCTGGAGTGCGGAGGACAGGGATGGCTACACCTTC
d_gene: TRBD1
v_gene: TRBV30
abundance: -
j_gene: TRBJ1-2

CDR3aa: CARRDRGNVELFF
CDR3nt: TGTGCCAGACGGGACAGGGGCAATGTGGAGCTGTTTTTT
d_gene: TRBD1
v_gene: TRBV27
abundance: -
j_gene: TRBJ2-2

CDR3aa: CASSLRNRISYEQYF
CDR3nt: TGTGCCAGCAGCTTGAGGAACAGGATTTCCTACGAGCAGTACTTC
d_gene: -
v_gene: TRBV5-8
abundance: -
j_gene: TRBJ2-7

CDR3aa: CASSLPTGGAYNEQFF
CDR3nt: TGTGCCAGCAGTTTACCGACAGGGGGCGCCTACAATGAGCAGTTCTTC
d_gene: TRBD1
v_gene: TRBV28
abundance: -
j_gene: TRBJ2-1